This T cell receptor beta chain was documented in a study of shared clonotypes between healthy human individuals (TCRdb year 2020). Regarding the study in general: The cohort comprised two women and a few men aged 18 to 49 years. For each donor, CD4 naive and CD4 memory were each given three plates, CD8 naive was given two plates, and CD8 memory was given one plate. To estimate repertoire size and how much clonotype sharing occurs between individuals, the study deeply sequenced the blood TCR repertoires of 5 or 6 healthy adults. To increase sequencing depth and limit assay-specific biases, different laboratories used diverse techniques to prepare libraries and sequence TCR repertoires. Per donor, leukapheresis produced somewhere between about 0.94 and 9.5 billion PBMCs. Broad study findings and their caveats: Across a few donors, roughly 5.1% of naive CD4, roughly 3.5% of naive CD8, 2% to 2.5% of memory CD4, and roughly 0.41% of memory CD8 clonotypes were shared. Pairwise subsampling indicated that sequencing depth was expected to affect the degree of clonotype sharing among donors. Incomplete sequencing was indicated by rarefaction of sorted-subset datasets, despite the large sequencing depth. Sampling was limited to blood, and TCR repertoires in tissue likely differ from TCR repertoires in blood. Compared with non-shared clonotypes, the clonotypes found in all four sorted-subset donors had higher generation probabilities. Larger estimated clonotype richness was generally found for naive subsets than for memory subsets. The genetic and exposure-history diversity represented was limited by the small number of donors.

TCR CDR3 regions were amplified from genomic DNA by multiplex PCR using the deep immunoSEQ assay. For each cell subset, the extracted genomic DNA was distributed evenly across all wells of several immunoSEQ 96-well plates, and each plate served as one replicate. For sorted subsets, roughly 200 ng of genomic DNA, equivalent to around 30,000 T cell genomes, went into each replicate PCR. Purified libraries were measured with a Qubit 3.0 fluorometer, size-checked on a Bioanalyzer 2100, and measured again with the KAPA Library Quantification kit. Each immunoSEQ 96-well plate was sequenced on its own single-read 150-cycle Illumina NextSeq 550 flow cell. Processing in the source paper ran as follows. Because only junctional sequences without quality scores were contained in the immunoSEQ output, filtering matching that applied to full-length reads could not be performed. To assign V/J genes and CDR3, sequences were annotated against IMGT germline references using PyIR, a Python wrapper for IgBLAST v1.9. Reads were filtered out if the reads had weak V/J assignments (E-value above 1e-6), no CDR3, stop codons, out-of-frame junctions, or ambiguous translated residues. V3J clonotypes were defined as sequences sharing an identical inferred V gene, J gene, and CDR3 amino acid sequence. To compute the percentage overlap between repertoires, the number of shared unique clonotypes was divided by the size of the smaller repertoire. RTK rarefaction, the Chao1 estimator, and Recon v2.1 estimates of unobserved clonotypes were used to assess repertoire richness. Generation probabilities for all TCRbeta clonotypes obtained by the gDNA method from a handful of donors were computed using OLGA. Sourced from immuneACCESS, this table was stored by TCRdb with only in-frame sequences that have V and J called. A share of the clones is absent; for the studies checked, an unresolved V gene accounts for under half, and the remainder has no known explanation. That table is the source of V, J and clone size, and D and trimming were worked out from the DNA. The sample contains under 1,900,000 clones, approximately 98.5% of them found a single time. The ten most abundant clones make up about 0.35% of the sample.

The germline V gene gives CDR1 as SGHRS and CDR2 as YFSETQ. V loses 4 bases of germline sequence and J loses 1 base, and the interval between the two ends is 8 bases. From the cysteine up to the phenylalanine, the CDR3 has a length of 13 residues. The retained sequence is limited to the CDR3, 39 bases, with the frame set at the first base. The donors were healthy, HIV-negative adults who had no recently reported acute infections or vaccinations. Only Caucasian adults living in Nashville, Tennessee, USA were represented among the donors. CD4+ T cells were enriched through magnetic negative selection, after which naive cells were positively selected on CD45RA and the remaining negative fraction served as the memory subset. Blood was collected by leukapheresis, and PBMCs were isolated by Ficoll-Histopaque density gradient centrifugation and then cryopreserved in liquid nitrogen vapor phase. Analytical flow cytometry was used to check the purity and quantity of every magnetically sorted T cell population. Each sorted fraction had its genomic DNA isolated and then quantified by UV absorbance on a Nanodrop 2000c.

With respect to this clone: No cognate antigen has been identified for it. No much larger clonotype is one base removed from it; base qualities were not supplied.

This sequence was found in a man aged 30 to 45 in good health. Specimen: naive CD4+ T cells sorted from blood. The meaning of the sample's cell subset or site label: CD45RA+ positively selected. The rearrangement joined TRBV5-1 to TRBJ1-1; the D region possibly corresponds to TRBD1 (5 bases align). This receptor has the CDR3 CASSEGTNTEAFF. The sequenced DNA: TGCGCCAGCAGCGAGGGGACGAACACTGAAGCTTTCTTT.